The T cell receptor beta chain under discussion was sequenced for a study of a mutant IDH1 vaccine in newly diagnosed glioma. Study details: Radiotherapy, temozolomide, or both had been given previously, and both were given to most.

This table comes from immunoSEQ multiplex PCR, and its TCRdb copy is limited to in-frame clones, with some not included. Counted here are 92,000 or so clones, approximately 80% occurring once; the ten biggest clones make up 5.3%. Study results and limitations: Vaccination induced immune responses in around 95% of patients.

As for time point: baseline, week 1 (first vaccination visit). Treatment indicated: pre-vaccination baseline after standard-of-care therapy. With 5 bases removed from V and 2 bases from J, the gap between germline ends came to 6 bases. Germline values: CDR1 GTSNPN, CDR2 SVGIG (reference sequence). This CDR3 region has 11 residues. This clone was seen a handful of times. The antigen is unknown. The origin of this receptor is a man aged 35-49 years with glioma. Some clones in this sample may be carry-over from other donors' samples. The V call is TRBV30, the J call TRBJ1-1; D call uncertain. Sequenced material: PBMCs, taken from a glioma patient treated with radiotherapy, temozolomide or both. The CDR3 bases are TGTGCCTGGGGGGTAAACACTGAAGCTTTCTTT. Protein: CAWGVNTEAFF.